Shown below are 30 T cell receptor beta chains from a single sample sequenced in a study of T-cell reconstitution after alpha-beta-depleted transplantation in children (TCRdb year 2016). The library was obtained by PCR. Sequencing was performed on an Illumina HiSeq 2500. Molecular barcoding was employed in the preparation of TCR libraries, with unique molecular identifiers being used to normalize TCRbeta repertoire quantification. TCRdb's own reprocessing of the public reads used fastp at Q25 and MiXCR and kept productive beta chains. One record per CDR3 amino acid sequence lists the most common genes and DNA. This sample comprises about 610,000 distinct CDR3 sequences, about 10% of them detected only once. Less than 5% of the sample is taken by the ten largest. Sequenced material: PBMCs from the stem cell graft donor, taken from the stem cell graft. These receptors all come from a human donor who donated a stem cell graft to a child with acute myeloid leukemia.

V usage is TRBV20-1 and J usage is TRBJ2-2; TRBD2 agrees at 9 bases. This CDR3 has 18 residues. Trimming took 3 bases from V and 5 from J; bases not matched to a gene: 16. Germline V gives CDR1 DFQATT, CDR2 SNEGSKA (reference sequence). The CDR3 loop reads CSASPPLGRGGGTGELFF. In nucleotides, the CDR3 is TGCAGTGCTAGTCCCCCTCTAGGGCGCGGGGGGGGTACCGGGGAGCTGTTTTTT.

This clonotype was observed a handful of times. The CDR3 coding sequence is TGTGCCACCAGCAGAGGCCGGGGGGCGAACACCGGGGAGCTGTTTTTT. Its translation is CATSRGRGANTGELFF. V usage is TRBV15 and J usage is TRBJ2-2; TRBD2 matches at 7 bases. Germline CDR1 is LNHNV and CDR2 is YYDKDF (reference sequence). The CDR3 spans 16 residues. The V segment lost 1 base and the J segment 0 bases; nucleotides outside the gene matches: 2.

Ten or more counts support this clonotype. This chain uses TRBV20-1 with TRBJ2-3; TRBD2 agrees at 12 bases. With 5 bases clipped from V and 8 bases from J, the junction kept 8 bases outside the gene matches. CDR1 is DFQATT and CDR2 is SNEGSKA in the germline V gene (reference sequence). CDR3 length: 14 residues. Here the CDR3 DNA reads TGCAGTGCTCCGACTAGCGGGAGTGCAAGTACGCAGTATTTT. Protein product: CSAPTSGSASTQYF.

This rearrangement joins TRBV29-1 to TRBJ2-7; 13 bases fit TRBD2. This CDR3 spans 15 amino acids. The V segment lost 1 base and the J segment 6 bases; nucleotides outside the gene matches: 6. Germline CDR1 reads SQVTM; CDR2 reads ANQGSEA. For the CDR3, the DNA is TGCAGCGTTGAAGGGACTAGCGGGGGTCGGGGCGAGCAGTACTTC. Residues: CSVEGTSGGRGEQYF.

The CDR3 spells CASSNGGGLNTEAFF. The CDR3 DNA reads TGTGCCAGCAGTAATGGGGGGGGGCTGAACACTGAAGCTTTCTTT. The chain recombines TRBV12-3 or TRBV12-4 with TRBJ1-1, with a possible D match to TRBD1 (6 bases). This CDR3 comprises 15 residues. Trimming cost V 5 bases and J 0 bases, with 13 bases left between them.

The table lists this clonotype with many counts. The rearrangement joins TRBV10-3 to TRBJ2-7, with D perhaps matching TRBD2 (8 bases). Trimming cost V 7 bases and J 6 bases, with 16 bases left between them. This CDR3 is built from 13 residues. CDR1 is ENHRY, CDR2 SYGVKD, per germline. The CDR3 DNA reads TGTGCCATCACCGGGACTAGACAGGGCGAGCAGTACTTC. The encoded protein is CAITGTRQGEQYF.

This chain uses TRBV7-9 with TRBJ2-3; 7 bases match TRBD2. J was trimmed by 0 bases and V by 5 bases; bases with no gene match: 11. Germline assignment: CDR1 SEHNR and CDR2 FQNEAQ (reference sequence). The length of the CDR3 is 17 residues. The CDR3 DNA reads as TGTGCCAGCAGCCCCCGAGATAGCGGGTCTAGCACAGATACGCAGTATTTT. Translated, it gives CASSPRDSGSSTDTQYF.

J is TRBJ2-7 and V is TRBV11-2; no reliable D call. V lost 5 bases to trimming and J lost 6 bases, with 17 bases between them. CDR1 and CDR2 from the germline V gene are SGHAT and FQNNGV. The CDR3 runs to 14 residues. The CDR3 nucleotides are TGTGCCAGCAGCCCGACCCGATCGGGCTCCGAGCAGTACTTC. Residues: CASSPTRSGSEQYF. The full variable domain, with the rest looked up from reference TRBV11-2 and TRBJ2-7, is EAGVAQSPRYKIIEKRQSVAFWCNPISGHATLYWYQQILGQGPKLLIQFQNNGVVDDSQLPKDRFSAERLKGVDSTLKIQPAKLEDSAVYLCASSPTRSGSEQYFGPGTRLTVT.

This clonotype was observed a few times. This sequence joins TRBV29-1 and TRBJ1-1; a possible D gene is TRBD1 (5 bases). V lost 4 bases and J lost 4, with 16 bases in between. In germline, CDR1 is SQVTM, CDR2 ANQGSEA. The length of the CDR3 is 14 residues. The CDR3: CSVVGPGWSTEAFF. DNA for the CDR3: TGCAGCGTTGTTGGGCCAGGGTGGAGCACTGAAGCTTTCTTT.

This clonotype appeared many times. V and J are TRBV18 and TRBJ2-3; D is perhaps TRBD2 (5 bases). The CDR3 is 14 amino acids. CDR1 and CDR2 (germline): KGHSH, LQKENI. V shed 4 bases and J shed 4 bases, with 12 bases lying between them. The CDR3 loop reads CASSRELGPDTQYF. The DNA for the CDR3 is TGTGCCAGCTCACGGGAGCTAGGCCCAGATACGCAGTATTTT. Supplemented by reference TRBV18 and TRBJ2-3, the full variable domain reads NAGVMQNPRHLVRRRGQEARLRCSPMKGHSHVYWYRQLPEEGLKFMVYLQKENIIDESGMPKERFSAEFPKEGPSILRIQQVVRGDSAAYFCASSRELGPDTQYFGPGTRLTVL.

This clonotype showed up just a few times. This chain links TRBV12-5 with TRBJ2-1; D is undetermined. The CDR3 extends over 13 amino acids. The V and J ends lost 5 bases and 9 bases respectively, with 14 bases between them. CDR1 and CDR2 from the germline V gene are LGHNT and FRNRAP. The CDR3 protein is CASGRDGSFEQFF. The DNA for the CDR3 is TGTGCTAGTGGTAGAGATGGGTCTTTTGAGCAGTTCTTC. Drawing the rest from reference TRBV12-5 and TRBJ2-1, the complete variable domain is DARVTQTPRHKVTEMGQEVTMRCQPILGHNTVFWYRQTMMQGLELLAYFRNRAPLDDSGMPKDRFSAEMPDATLATLKIQPSEPRDSAVYFCASGRDGSFEQFFGPGTRLTVL.

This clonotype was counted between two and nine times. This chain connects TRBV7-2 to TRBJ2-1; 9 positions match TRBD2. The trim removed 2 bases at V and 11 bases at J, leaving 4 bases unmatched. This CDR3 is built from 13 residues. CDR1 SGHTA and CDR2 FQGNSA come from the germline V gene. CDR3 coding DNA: TGTGCCAGCAGCTTATCGACTAGCGGCAAGCAGTTCTTC. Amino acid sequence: CASSLSTSGKQFF.

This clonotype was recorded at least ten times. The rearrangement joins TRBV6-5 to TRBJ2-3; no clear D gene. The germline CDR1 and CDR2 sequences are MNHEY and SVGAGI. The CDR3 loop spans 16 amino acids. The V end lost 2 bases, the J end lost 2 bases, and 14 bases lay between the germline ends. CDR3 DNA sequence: TGTGCCAGCAGTTACGATCGGCAGAGAATCACAGATACGCAGTATTTT. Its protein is CASSYDRQRITDTQYF.

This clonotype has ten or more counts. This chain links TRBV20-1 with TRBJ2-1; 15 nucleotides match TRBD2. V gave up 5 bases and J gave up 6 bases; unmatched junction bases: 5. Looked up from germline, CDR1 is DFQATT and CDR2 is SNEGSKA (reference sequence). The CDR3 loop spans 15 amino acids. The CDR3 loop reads CSASPGLAGGNEQFF. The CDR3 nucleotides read TGCAGTGCTTCTCCGGGACTAGCGGGAGGCAATGAGCAGTTCTTC.

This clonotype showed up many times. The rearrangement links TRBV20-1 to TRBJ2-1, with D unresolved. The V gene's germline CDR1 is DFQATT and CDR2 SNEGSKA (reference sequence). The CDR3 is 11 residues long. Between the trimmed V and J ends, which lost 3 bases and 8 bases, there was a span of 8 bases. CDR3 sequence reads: CSARFEDEQFF. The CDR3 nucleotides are TGCAGTGCTAGGTTCGAGGATGAGCAGTTCTTC.

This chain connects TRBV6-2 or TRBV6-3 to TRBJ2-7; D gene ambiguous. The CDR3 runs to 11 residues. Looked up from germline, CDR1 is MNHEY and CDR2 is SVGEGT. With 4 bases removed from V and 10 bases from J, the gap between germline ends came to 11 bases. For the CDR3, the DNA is TGTGCCAGCAGTTCGGAAAGCCGCCAGTACTTC. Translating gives CASSSESRQYF.

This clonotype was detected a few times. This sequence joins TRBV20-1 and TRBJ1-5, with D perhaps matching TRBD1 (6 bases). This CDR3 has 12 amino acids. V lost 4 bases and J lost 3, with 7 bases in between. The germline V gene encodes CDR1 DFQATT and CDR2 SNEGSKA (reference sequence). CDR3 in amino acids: CSANRANQPQHF. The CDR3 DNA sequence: TGCAGTGCTAACAGGGCCAATCAGCCCCAGCATTTT.

The CDR3 region is CASSPRLAWNEQFF. The DNA of the CDR3 is TGTGCCAGCAGCCCGAGACTAGCGTGGAATGAGCAGTTCTTC. This chain joins TRBV9 and TRBJ2-1; 8 positions agree with TRBD2. CDR3 length: 14 residues. The V gene end was trimmed by 4 bases and the J gene end by 7 bases; junction bases not matched to a gene: 7. Germline values: CDR1 SGDLS, CDR2 YYNGEE. Drawing the rest from reference TRBV9 and TRBJ2-1, the complete variable domain is DSGVTQTPKHLITATGQRVTLRCSPRSGDLSVYWYQQSLDQGLQFLIQYYNGEERAKGNILERFSAQQFPDLHSELNLSSLELGDSALYFCASSPRLAWNEQFFGPGTRLTVL.

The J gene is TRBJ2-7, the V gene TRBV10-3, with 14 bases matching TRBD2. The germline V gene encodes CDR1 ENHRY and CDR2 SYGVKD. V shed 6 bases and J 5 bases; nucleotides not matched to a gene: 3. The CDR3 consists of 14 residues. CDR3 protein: CAIRMGLAGDEQYF. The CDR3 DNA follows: TGTGCCATCAGGATGGGACTAGCGGGAGACGAGCAGTACTTC.

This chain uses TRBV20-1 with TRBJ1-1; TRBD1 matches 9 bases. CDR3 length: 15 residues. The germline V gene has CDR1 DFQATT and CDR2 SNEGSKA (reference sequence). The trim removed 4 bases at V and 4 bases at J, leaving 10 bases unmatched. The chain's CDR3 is CSATGQGRFGTEAFF. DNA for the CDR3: TGCAGTGCTACCGGACAGGGGAGGTTTGGCACTGAAGCTTTCTTT.

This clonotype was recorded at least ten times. Here the CDR3 DNA reads TGCAGCGTTGTGCCTAACGGGGGGGAAAAACTGTTTTTT. Its translation is CSVVPNGGEKLFF. This rearrangement joins TRBV29-1 to TRBJ1-4; a weak D match, TRBD1 (5 bases). The CDR3 runs to 13 residues. Germline V CDR1 and CDR2: SQVTM, ANQGSEA. Trimming removed 4 bases at V and 8 bases at J, with 14 bases between.

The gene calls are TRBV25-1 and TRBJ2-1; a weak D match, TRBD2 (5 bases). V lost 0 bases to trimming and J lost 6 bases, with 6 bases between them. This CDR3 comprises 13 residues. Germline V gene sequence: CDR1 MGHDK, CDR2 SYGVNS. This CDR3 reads CASSEYTSNEQFF. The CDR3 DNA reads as TGTGCCAGCAGTGAATATACTAGCAATGAGCAGTTCTTC.

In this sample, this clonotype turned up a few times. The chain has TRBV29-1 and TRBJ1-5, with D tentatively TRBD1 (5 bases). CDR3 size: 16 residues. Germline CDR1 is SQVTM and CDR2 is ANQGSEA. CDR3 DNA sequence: TGCACCGGGGAGGGGAGGCAGGACTATAGCAATCAGCCCCAGCATTTT. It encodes CTGEGRQDYSNQPQHF.

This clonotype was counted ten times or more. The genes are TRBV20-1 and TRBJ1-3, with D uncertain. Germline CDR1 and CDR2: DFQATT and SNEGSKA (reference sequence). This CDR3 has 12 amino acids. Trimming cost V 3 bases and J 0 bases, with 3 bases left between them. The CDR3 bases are TGCAGTGCTAGGAGCTCTGGAAACACCATATATTTT. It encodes CSARSSGNTIYF.

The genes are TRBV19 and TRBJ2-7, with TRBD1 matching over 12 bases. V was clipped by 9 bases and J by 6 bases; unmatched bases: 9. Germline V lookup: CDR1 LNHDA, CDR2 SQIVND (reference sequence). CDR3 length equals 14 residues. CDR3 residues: CASNRDRGQPEQYF. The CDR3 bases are TGTGCCAGCAACCGGGACAGGGGGCAACCCGAGCAGTACTTC.

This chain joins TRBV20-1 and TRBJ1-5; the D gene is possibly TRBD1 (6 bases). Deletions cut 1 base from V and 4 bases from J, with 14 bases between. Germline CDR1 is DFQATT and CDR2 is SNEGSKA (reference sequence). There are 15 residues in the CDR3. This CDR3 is CSARGQGIENQPQHF. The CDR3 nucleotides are TGCAGTGCTAGAGGGCAGGGGATAGAAAATCAGCCCCAGCATTTT.

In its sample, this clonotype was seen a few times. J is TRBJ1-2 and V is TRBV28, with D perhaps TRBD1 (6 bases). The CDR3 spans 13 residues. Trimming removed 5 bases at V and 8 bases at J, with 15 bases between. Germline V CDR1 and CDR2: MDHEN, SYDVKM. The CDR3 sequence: CASSGQGRGGYTF. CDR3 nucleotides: TGTGCCAGCAGTGGCCAGGGGAGGGGGGGCTACACCTTC.

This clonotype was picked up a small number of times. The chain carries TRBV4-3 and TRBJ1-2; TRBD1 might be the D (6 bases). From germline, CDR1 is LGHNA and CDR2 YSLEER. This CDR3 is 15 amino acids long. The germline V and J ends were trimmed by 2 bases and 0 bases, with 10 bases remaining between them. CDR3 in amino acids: CASSQQGHPNYGYTF. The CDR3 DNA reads TGCGCCAGCAGCCAACAGGGGCACCCTAACTATGGCTACACCTTC.

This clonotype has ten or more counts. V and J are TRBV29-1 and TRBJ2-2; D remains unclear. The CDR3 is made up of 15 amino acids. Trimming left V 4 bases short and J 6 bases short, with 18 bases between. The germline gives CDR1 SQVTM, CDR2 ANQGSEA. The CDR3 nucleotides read TGCAGCGTTGTAATCTCGGCGGTCCCTTCCGGGGAGCTGTTTTTT. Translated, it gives CSVVISAVPSGELFF.

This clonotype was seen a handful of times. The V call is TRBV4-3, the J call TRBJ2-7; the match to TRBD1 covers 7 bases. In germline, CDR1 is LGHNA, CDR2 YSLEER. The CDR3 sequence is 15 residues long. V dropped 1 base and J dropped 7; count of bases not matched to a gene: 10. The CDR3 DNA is TGCGCCAGCAGCCAAGGTCGGGACAGCCAGTTTGAGCAGTACTTC. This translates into CASSQGRDSQFEQYF.